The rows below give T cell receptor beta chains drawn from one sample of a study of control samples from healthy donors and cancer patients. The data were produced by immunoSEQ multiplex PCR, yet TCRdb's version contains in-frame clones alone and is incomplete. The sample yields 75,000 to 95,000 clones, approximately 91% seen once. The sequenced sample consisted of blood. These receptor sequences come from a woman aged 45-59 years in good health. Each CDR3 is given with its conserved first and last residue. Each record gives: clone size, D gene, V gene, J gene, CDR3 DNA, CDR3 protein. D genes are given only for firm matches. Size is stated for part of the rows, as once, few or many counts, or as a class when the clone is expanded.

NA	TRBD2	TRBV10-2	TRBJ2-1	TGCGCCAGCATAACCGGGGGGGCTCCCGAGCAGTTCTTC	CASITGGAPEQFF
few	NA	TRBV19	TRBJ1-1	TGTGCCAGTAGTGCGAGTGTAGTGGGTTCGTCTGAAGCTTTCTTT	CASSASVVGSSEAFF
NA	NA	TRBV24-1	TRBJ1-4	TGTGCCACCAGTGATTTGTCTGGAAAACTGTTTTTT	CATSDLSGKLFF
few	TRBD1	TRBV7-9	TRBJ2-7	TGTGCCAGCAGCTTGCCGGGACAGGCGCAGTACTTC	CASSLPGQAQYF
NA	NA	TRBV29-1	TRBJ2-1	TGCAGCGTCTACCCTGGACCCAACAATGAGCAGTTCTTC	CSVYPGPNNEQFF
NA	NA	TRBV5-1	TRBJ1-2	TGCGCCACCTTTTCTGGGGGTGGCTACACCTTC	CATFSGGGYTF
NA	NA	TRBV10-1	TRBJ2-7	TGCGCCAGCAGTGACCAGGGGTTCGACGAGCAGTACTTC	CASSDQGFDEQYF
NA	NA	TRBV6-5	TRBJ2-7	TGTGCCAGTGATAAGTCAATCTACGAGCAGTACTTC	CASDKSIYEQYF
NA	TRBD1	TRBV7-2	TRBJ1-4	TGTGCCAGCAGCCGTACCGACGAAGGACAGGGTGGTAATGAAAAACTGTTTTTT	CASSRTDEGQGGNEKLFF
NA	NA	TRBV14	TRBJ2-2	TGTGCCAGCAGCTCGCAGAACACCGGGGAGCTGTTTTTT	CASSSQNTGELFF
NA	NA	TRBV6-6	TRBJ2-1	TGTGCCAGCGGGCCCGGGACCCTTAGGGGTGAGCAGTTCTTC	CASGPGTLRGEQFF
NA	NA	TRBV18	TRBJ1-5	TGTGCCAGCTCACCAAACCAGGGAGCGGATCAGCCCCAGCATTTT	CASSPNQGADQPQHF
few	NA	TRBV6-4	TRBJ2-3	TGTGCCAGCAGTACGGATGCGGGGAGCACAGATACGCAGTATTTT	CASSTDAGSTDTQYF
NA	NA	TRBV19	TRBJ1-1	TGTGCCAGTGGTAGGACAGTCCTGAACACTGAAGCTTTCTTT	CASGRTVLNTEAFF
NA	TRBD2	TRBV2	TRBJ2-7	TGTGCCAGCAGTATACTAGCGGGGGTCTCCTACGAGCAGTACTTC	CASSILAGVSYEQYF
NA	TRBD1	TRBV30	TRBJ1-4	TGTGCCTCGGGACAGGGGGCGCAAAGGACTAATGAAAAACTGTTTTTT	CASGQGAQRTNEKLFF
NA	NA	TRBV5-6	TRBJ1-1	TGTGCCAGCAGCTTAGAGGGTGAGGCTTTCTTT	CASSLEGEAFF
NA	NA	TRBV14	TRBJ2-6	TGTGCCAGCAGCCCGACAACTGGGGCCAACGTCCTGACTTTC	CASSPTTGANVLTF
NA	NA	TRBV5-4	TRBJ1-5	TGTGCCTCAGGGCCAGAAATCAATCAGCCCCAGCATTTT	CASGPEINQPQHF
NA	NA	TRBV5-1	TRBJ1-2	TGCGCCAGCAGCATTTCGGGACGCCAAAACTATGGCTACACCTTC	CASSISGRQNYGYTF
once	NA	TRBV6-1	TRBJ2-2	TGTGCCAGCAGTGAACGCGAAGGAGCCGGGGAGCTGTTTTTT	CASSEREGAGELFF
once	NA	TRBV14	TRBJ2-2	TGTGCCAGCAGCCAAGCGGTACGAGCGAACACCGGGGAGCTGTTTTTT	CASSQAVRANTGELFF
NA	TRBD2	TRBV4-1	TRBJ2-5	TGCGCCAGCAGCCAAGTAGGGAGGGAAGAGACCCAGTACTTC	CASSQVGREETQYF
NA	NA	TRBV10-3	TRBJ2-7	TGTGCCATCAGTGAGTCGGGGTACGAGCAGTACTTC	CAISESGYEQYF
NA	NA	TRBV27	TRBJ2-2	TGTGCCAGTCAGGATGGCACTGGGGGGGAGCTGTTTTTT	CASQDGTGGELFF
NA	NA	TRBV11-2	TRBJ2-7	TGTGCCAGCAGCTTAGCGGGGGTTGTCGAGCAGTACTTC	CASSLAGVVEQYF
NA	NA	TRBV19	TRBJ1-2	TGTGCCAGTAGAGAACAGACCTATGGCTACACCTTC	CASREQTYGYTF
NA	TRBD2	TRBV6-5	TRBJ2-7	TGTGCCAGCAGTTTGAGTAGCGGGGGAACCTACGAGCAGTACTTC	CASSLSSGGTYEQYF
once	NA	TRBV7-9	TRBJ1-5	TGTGCCAGCAGCTCGGACGAGAATCAGCCCCAGCATTTT	CASSSDENQPQHF
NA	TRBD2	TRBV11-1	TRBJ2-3	TGTGCCAGCAGCTCCCGGGGGGAGGAAGATACGCAGTATTTT	CASSSRGEEDTQYF
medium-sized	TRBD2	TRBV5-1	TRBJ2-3	TGCGCCAGCGGGCTCGGGACTAGCGGGTGGCTTGGGGCAGATACGCAGTATTTT	CASGLGTSGWLGADTQYF
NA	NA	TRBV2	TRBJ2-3	TGTGCCAGCAGTGAGGAGGGGTATACGCAGTATTTT	CASSEEGYTQYF
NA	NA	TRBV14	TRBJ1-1	TGTGCCAGCAGCCGTTTGGATTTGAACACTGAAGCTTTCTTT	CASSRLDLNTEAFF
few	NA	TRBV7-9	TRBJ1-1	TGTGCCAGCAGCTTAGGGGAATTGACTTTCTTT	CASSLGELTFF
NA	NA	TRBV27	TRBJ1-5	TGTGCCAGCAGTTTAGAAGGGGGGTATCAGCCCCAGCATTTT	CASSLEGGYQPQHF
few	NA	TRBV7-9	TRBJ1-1	TGTGCCAGCAGCTTAAGGATGAACACTGAAGCTTTCTTT	CASSLRMNTEAFF
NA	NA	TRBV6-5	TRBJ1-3	TGTGCCAGCAGACCATCTTGGGACGGCGGAAACACCATATATTTT	CASRPSWDGGNTIYF
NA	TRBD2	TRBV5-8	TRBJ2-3	TGTGCCAGCAAACACCTAGCGGGGTGGGGCACAGATACGCAGTATTTT	CASKHLAGWGTDTQYF
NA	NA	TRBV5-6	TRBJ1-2	TGTGCCAGCAGCTTGGTCTCCAGGGGCGCGAACTATGGCTACACCTTC	CASSLVSRGANYGYTF
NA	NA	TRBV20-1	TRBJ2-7	TGCAGTGCTAGTGGGGGGGCATACGAGCAGTACTTC	CSASGGAYEQYF
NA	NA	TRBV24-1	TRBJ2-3	TGTGCCACCAGTGAAAGTACGGTTACGCAGTATTTT	CATSESTVTQYF
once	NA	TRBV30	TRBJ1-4	TGTGCCTGGAGTGCTGGGGTGACAACTAATGAAAAACTGTTTTTT	CAWSAGVTTNEKLFF
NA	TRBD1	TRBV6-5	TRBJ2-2	TGTGCCAGCACCCTGACAGGGCTGGGCGGGGAGCTGTTTTTT	CASTLTGLGGELFF
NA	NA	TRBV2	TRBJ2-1	TGTGCCAGCAGTCCAGGCCGGACAGTTCATGAGCAGTTCTTC	CASSPGRTVHEQFF
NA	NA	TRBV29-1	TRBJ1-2	TGCAGCGTGGGGGTCGGGGTTGGGGTCTATGGCTACACCTTC	CSVGVGVGVYGYTF
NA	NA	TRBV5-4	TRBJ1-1	TGTGCCAGCAGCTTGTTAAGGGAGACTGAAGCTTTCTTT	CASSLLRETEAFF
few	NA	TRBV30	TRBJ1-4	TGTGCCTGGAGTGGTTCAGGGTTTAATGAAAAACTGTTTTTT	CAWSGSGFNEKLFF
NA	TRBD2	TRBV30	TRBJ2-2	TGTGCCTGGAGTGTGCAGGGAGGGACCGGGGAGCTGTTTTTT	CAWSVQGGTGELFF